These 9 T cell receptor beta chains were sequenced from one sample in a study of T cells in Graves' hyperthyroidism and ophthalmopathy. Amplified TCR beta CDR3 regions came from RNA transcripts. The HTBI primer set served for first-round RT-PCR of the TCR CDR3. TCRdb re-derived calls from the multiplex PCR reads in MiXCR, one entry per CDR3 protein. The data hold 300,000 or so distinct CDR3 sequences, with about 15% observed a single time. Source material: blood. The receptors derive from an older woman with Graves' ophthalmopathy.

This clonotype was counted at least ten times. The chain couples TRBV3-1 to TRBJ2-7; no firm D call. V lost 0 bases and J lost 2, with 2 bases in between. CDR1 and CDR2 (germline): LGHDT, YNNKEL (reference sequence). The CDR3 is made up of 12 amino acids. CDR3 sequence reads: CASSQEAYEQYF. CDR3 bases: TGTGCCAGCAGCCAAGAGGCCTACGAGCAGTACTTC.

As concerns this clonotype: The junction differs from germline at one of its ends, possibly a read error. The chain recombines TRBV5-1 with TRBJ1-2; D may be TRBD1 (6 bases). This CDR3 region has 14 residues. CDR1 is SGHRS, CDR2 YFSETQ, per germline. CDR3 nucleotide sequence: TGCGCCAGCTCGGGGGCAGGGGTGAACTATGACTACACCTTC. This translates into CASSGAGVNYDYTF.

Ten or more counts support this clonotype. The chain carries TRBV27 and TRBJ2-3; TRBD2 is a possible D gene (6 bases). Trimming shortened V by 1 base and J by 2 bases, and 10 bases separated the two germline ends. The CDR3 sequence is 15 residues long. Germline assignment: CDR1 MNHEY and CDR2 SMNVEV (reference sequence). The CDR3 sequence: CASSLYLAPTDTQYF. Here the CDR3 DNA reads TGTGCCAGCAGTTTATACCTAGCGCCCACAGATACGCAGTATTTT.

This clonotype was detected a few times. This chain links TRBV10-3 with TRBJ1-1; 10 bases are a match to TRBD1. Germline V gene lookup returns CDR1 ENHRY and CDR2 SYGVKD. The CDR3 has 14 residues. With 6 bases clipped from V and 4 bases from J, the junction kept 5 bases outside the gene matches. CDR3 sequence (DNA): TGTGCCATCAGGACAGGGGGCTTGGGCACTGAAGCTTTCTTT. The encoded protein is CAIRTGGLGTEAFF.

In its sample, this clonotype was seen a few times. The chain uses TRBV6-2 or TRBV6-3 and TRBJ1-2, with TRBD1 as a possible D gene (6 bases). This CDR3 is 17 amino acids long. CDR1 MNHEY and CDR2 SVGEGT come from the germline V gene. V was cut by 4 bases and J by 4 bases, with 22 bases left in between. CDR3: CASSFLSIQGPVYGYTF. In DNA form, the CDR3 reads TGTGCCAGCAGTTTCCTTTCTATTCAGGGGCCGGTCTATGGCTACACCTTC.

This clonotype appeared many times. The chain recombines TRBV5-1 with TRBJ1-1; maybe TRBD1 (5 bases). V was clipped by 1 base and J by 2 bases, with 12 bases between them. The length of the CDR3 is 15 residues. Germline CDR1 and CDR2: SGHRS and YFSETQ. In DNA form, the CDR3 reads TGCGCCAGCAGCTTGTTCGGCCAGGGCAACACTGAAGCTTTCTTT. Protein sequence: CASSLFGQGNTEAFF.

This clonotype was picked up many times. CDR3 sequence reads: CASSAVRHGNQPQHF. In DNA form, the CDR3 reads TGTGCCAGCAGTGCGGTTAGACATGGCAATCAGCCCCAGCATTTT. The rearrangement uses TRBV6-1 and TRBJ1-5; D uncertain. Germline CDR1 is MNHNS and CDR2 is SASEGT. The CDR3 is made up of 15 amino acids. Trimming removed 4 bases at V and 2 bases at J, with 12 bases between.

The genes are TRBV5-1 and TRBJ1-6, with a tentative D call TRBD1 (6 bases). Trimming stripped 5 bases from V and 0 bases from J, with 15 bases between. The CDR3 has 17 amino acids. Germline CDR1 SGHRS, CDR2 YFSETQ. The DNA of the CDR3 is TGCGCCAGCAGTCGTTGGACAGCTTCCTCCTATAATTCACCCCTCCACTTT. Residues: CASSRWTASSYNSPLHF.

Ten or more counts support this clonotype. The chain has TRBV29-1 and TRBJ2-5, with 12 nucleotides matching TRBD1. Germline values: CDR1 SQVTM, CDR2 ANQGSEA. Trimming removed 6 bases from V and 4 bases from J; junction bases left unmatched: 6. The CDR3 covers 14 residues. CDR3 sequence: CSVEGQGALETQYF. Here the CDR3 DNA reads TGCAGCGTCGAGGGACAGGGGGCTTTAGAGACCCAGTACTTC.